The source of this T cell receptor beta chain is a study of OX40 agonist ivuxolimab in advanced cancers. Study-wide context: The costimulatory receptor OX40 (CD134) was targeted by ivuxolimab, a fully human IgG2 agonistic monoclonal antibody. The paper describes the monotherapy dose-escalation part (N of about 54 patients) of the phase I trial of ivuxolimab. Patients were allowed to have had prior anti-PD-1, anti-PD-L1 or anti-CTLA-4 therapy, and 40% of the dose-escalation patients had previously received checkpoint inhibitors. The point of sequencing TCRbeta in the periphery was to test whether ivuxolimab changed TCR sequence diversity and drove clonal T-cell expansion. Intravenous ivuxolimab was administered to patients every 2 weeks at six dose levels: 0.01, 0.1, 0.3, 1.5, 3 and 10 mg/kg. A male proportion of 75% to 85% and a mean age of about 60 years, ranging from about 23 to 90, were recorded for the dose-escalation cohort. Of the roughly 50 dose-escalation patients, hepatocellular carcinoma was present in about 20, melanoma in around 15, renal cell carcinoma in 9 and head and neck cancer in 9. Partial responses occurred in three dose-escalation patients, of whom one had hepatocellular carcinoma and two had cutaneous melanoma.

CDR1 and CDR2, looked up from the germline V gene (reference sequence), are SEHNR and FQNEAQ. The CDR3 numbers 14 residues from cysteine through phenylalanine. Just the 42-base CDR3 DNA is kept, in frame starting at base 1. Germline trimming: 6 bases from V, 7 bases from J; junction bases outside gene matches: 9. Comment on this clone: Its antigen has not been determined. The record has no base qualities; no much larger clone is one base away.

To sequence the TCRbeta CDR3 region, genomic DNA was isolated from the sorted cells. TCRbeta CDR3 regions were sequenced using the immunoSEQ Assay. This is the immuneACCESS table as TCRdb keeps it, with only in-frame sequences that have V and J called. A part of the clones is gone; compared with another copy, unresolved V genes explain less than half, and the rest is unexplained. Present in this sample are about 51,000 clones, about nine tenths of which were seen just once. The ten largest clones take up 3% to 4% of the sample. The trial excluded patients who had a history of autoimmune disease or were on systemic immunosuppression. Peripheral blood for TCR sequencing was drawn from every dose cohort at baseline, at cycle 4 day 1 and at cycle 7 day 1. Samples came from an open-label, multicenter, first-in-human phase I dose-escalation trial of ivuxolimab. The trial enrolled adults with locally advanced or metastatic head and neck squamous cell, hepatocellular, melanoma or renal cell carcinoma. Before TCR sequencing, CD4+ T cells and CD8+ T cells were sorted from peripheral blood as separate populations.

The study at large found these results: On average, CD8+ T cells showed more expanded clones than CD4+ T cells after ivuxolimab. At doses of 0.1 to 3.0 mg/kg, clonal expansion of both CD4+ and CD8+ T cells in blood was seen between baseline and week 6. Antigen specificity was not determined for the clonally expanded peripheral T cells. In the 0.1-3.0 mg/kg groups, partial responders had among the lowest normalized peripheral clonal expansion, particularly in CD8+ T cells. Low levels of normalized T-cell clonal expansion were also seen in some patients who did not respond.

The source material was CD4+ or CD8+ T cells sorted from blood, sampled in a trial of the OX40 agonist ivuxolimab. Rearrangement joined TRBV7-9 to TRBJ2-1; TRBD2 fits 7 bases in the junction. The sequence came from an adult with an advanced solid tumor such as melanoma, head and neck, liver or kidney cancer. The sequence in DNA is TGTGCCAGCAGGAGCGTGCGGGAGCGGAATGAGCAGTTCTTC. Translated, it reads CASRSVRERNEQFF.